This TCR beta chain was sequenced during a study of blood T cells in healthy people across ages. V lost 3 bases and J lost 2; bases outside the gene matches: 5. This CDR3 has 15 residues. Per the germline V gene, CDR1 is SGHTA and CDR2 is FQGTGA. Through a sample-barcoded 5' primer and a J-beta primer mix, a second PCR was run for about 6 to 11 cycles. MiXCR, run by TCRdb on the 5' RACE reads, gives a single entry per CDR3 protein. This sample yields about 780,000 distinct CDR3 sequences, of which around 50% are seen a single time; around 18% belongs to the top ten. The sample taken for sequencing was blood. The TCR was taken from an elderly man in good health. V and J are TRBV7-3 and TRBJ2-3; TRBD2 matches at 7 bases. CDR3 amino acids: CASSFNSGATDTQYF. CDR3 in DNA: TGTGCCAGCAGCTTCAACAGCGGGGCCACAGATACGCAGTATTTT.